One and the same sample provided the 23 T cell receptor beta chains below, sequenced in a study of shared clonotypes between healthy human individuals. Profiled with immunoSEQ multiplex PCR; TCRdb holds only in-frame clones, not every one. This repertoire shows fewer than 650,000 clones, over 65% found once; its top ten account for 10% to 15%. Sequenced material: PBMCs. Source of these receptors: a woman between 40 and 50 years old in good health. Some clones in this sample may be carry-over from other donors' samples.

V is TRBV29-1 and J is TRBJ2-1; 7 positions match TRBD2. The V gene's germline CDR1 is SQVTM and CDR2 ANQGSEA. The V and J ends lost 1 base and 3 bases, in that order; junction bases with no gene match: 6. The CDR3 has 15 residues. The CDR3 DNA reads TGCAGCGTTGAAGGACTGGGCGGGAGCTACAATGAGCAGTTCTTC. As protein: CSVEGLGGSYNEQFF.

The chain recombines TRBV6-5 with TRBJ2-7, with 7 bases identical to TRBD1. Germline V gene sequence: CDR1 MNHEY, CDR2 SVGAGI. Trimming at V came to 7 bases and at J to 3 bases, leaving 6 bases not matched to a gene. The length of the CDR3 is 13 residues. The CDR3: CASKKGQYYEQYF. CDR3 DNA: TGTGCCAGCAAAAAGGGACAGTACTACGAGCAGTACTTC.

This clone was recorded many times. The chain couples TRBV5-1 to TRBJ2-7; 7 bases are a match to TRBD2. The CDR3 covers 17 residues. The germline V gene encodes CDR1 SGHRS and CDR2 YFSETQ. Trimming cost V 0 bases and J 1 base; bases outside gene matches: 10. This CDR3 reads CASSLAGGGVLSYEQYF. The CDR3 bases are TGCGCCAGCAGCTTGGCTGGGGGGGGAGTCCTTTCCTACGAGCAGTACTTC.

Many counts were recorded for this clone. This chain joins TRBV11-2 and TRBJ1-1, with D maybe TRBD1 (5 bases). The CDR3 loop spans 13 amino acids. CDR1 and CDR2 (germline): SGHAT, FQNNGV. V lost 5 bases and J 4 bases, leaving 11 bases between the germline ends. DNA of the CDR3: TGTGCCAGCAGCCAAGCGAGGGGCACTGAAGCTTTCTTT. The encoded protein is CASSQARGTEAFF.

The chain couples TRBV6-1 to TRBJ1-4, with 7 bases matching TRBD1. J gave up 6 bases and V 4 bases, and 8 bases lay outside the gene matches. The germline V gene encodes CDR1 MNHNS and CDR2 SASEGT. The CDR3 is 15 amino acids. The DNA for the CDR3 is TGTGCCAGCAGTGGGAACAGGGGATCATATGAAAAACTGTTTTTT. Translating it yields CASSGNRGSYEKLFF.

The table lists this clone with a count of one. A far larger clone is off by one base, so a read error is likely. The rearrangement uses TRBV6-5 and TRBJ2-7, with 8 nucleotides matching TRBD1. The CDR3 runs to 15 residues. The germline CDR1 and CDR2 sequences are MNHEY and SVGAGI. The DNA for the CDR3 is TGTGCCAGCAGTTACGCGGGGACAGGACTATACGAGCAGTGCTTC. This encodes CASSYAGTGLYEQCF.

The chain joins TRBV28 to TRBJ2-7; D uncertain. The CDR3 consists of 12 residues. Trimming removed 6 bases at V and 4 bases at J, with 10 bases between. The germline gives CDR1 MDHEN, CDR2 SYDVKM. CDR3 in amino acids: CASRSDIYEQYF. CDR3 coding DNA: TGTGCCAGCAGATCAGACATTTACGAGCAGTACTTC.

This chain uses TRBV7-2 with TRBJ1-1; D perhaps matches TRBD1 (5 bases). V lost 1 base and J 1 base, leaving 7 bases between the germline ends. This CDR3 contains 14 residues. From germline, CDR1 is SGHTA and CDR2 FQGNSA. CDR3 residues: CASSLGGGNTEAFF. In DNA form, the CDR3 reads TGTGCCAGCAGCTTAGGGGGCGGGAACACTGAAGCTTTCTTT. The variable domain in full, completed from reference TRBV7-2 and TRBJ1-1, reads GAGVSQSPSNKVTEKGKDVELRCDPISGHTALYWYRQSLGQGLEFLIYFQGNSAPDKSGLPSDRFSAERTGGSVSTLTIQRTQQEDSAVYLCASSLGGGNTEAFFGQGTRLTVV.

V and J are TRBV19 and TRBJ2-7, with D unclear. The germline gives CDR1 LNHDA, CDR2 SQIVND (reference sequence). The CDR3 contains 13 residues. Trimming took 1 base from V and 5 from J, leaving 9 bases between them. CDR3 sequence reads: CASSIGQANEQYF. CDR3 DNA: TGTGCCAGTAGTATAGGGCAGGCAAACGAGCAGTACTTC.

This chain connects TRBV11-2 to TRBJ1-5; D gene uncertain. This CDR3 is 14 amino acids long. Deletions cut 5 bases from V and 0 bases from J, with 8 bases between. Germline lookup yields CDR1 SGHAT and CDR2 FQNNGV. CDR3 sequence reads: CASSPDYSNQPQHF. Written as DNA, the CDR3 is TGTGCCAGCAGCCCAGATTATAGCAATCAGCCCCAGCATTTT.

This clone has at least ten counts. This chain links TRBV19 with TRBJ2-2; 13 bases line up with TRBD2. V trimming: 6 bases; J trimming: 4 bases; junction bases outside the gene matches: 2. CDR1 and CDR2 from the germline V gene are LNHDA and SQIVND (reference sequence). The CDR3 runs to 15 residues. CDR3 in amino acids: CASSRTSGSTGELFF. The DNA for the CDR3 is TGTGCCAGTAGCCGGACTAGCGGGAGCACCGGGGAGCTGTTTTTT.

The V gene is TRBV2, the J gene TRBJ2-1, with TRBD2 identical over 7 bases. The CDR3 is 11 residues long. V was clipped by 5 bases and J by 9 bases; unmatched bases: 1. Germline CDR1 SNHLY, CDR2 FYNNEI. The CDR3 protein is CASSRTSEQFF. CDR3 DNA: TGTGCCAGCAGTAGGACTAGTGAGCAGTTCTTC.

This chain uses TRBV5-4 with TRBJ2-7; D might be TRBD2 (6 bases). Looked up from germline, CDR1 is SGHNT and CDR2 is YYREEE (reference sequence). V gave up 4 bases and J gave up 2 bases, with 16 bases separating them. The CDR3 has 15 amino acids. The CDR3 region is CASSTGLPDPYEQYF. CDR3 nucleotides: TGTGCCAGCAGCACTGGACTACCCGACCCCTACGAGCAGTACTTC.

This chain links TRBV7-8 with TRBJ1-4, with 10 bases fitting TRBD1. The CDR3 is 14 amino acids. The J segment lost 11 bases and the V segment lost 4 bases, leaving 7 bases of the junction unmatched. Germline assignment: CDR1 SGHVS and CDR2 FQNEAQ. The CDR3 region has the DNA TGTGCCAGCAGCTCCTGGGACAGGGGAAGCAAACTGTTTTTT. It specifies CASSSWDRGSKLFF. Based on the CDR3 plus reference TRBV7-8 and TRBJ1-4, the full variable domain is GAGVSQSPRYKVAKRGQDVALRCDPISGHVSLFWYQQALGQGPEFLTYFQNEAQLDKSGLPSDRFFAERPEGSVSTLKIQRTQQEDSAVYLCASSSWDRGSKLFFGSGTQLSVL.

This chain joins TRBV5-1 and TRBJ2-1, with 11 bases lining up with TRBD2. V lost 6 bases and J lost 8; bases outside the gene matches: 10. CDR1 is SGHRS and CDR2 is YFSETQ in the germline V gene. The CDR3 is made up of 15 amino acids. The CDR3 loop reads CASTAGLADLDEQFF. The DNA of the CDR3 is TGCGCCAGCACTGCGGGACTAGCGGACCTGGATGAGCAGTTCTTC.

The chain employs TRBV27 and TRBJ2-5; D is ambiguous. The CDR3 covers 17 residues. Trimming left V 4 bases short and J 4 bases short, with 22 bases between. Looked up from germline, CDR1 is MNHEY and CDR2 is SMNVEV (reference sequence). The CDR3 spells CASSSSRPDSRGETQYF. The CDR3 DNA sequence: TGTGCCAGCAGTTCATCCAGACCCGACTCGCGAGGAGAGACCCAGTACTTC.

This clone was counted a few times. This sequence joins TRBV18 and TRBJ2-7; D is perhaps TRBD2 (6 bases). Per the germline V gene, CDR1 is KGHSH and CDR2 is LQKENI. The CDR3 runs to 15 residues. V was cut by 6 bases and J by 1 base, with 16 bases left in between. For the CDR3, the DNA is TGTGCCAGCTCCCCGTCGGGCGGGATTTCCTACGAGCAGTACTTC. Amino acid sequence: CASSPSGGISYEQYF.

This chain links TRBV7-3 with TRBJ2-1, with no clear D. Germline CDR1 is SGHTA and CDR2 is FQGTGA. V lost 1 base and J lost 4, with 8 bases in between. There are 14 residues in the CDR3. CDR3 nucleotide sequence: TGTGCCAGCAGCTTAAAAATGGGGTACAATGAGCAGTTCTTC. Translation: CASSLKMGYNEQFF.

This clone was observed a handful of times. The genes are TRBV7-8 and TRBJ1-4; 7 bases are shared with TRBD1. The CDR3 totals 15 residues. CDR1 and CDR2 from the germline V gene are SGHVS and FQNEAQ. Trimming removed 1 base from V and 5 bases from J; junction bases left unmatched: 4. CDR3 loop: CASSLVTGQNEKLFF. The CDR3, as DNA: TGTGCCAGCAGCTTAGTGACGGGACAGAATGAAAAACTGTTTTTT.

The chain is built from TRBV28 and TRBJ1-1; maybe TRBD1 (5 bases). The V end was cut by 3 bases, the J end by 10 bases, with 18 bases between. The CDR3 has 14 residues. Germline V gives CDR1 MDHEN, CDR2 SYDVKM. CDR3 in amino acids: CASSFVSGGEAAFF. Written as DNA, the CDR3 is TGTGCCAGCAGTTTCGTCTCCGGGGGGGAGGCAGCTTTCTTT.

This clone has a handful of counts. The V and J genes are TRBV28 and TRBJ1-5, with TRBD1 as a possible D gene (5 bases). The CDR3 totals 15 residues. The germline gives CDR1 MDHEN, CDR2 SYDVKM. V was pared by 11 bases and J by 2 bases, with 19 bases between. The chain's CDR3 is CASDSRAGGNQPQHF. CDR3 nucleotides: TGTGCCTCCGACTCCAGGGCTGGGGGCAATCAGCCCCAGCATTTT.

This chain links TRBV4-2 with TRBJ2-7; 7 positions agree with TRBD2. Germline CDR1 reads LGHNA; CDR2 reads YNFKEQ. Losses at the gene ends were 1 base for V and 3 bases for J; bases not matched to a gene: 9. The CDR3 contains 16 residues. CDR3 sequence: CASSQGLGGSHYEQYF. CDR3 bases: TGTGCCAGCAGCCAAGGCCTGGGCGGGAGCCACTACGAGCAGTACTTC.

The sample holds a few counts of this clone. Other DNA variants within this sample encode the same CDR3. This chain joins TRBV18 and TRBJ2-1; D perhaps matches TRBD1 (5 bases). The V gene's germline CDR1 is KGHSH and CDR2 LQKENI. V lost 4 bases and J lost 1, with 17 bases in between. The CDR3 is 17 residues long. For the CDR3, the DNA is TGTGCCAGCTCACGGGTGTCAGGGAAAGGATCCTACAATGAGCAGTTCTTC. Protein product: CASSRVSGKGSYNEQFF. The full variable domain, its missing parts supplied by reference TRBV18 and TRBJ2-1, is NAGVMQNPRHLVRRRGQEARLRCSPMKGHSHVYWYRQLPEEGLKFMVYLQKENIIDESGMPKERFSAEFPKEGPSILRIQQVVRGDSAAYFCASSRVSGKGSYNEQFFGPGTRLTVL.